This T cell receptor (beta chain) was recovered during a study of long-term antiretroviral therapy in people with HIV. immunoSEQ v3.0 was run at survey level. Each sample aimed for about 35,000-55,000 sequenced T-cell genomes. The protocol was immunoSEQ multiplex PCR, while the TCRdb copy is restricted to in-frame clones and leaves out a portion. The sample yields about 28,000 clones, roughly 84% seen once. Findings of the study overall: Blood was collected between the mid-2000s and the late 2010s, possibly under older ART regimens. Clones showing expansion before ART dominated the repertoire at all time points. Therapy changes, viral resistance and ART adherence were not documented in the available data.

Germline loops: CDR1 SQVTM, CDR2 ANQGSEA. The CDR3 covers 12 residues. The germline V and J ends were trimmed by 6 bases and 2 bases, with 9 bases remaining between them. Comments on this clone: The antigen remains undetermined.

Here the sequenced sample was unsorted PBMCs, taken nearly 2.9 years after starting antiretroviral therapy. This clonotype originated in a man aged 30 to 39 with HIV. J is TRBJ2-3 and V is TRBV29-1; D remains ambiguous. The CDR3 sequence is CSVHGDTDTQYF. CDR3 nucleotide sequence: TGCAGCGTCCATGGGGACACAGATACGCAGTATTTT.